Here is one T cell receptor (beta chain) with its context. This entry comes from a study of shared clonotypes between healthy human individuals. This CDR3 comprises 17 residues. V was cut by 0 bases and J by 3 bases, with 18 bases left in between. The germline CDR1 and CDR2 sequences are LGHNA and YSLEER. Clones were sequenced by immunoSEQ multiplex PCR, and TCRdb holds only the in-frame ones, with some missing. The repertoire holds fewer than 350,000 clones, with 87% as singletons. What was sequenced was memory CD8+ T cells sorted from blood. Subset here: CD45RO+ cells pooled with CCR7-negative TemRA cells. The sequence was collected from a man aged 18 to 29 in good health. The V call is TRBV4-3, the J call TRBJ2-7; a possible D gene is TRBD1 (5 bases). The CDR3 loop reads CASSQDSSTGAFYEQYF. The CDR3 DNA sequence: TGCGCCAGCAGCCAAGACTCCTCGACTGGGGCCTTCTACGAGCAGTACTTC.